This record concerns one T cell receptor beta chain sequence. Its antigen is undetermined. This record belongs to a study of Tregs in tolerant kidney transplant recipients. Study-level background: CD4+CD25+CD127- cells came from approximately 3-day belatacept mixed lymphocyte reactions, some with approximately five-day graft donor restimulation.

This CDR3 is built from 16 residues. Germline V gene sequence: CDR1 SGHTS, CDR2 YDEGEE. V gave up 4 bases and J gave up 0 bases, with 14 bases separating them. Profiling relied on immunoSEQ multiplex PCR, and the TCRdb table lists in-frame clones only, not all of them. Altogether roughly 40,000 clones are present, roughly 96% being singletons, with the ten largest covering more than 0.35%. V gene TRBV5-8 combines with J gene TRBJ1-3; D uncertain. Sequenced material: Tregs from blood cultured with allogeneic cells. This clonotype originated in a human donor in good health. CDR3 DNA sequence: TGTGCCAGCAGCCGGCTCGGGATGGCCTCTGGAAACACCATATATTTT. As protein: CASSRLGMASGNTIYF.